The source of this T cell receptor beta chain is a study of graft-versus-host responses after intestinal transplantation. Turning to the study itself: Among the recipients, transplants were multivisceral, liver-intestinal, or isolated intestinal. Anti-thymocyte globulin induction, then tacrolimus and steroids for about three years, went to all recipients. Study outcomes and limitations: Recipient-marrow GvH clones were detected, some having first appeared in ileum or blood. Allografts of patients with graft-donor T cell macrochimerism showed high graft-versus-host to host-versus-graft clone ratios.

Trimming took off 0 bases at V and 5 bases at J, with 16 bases between the two ends. Germline V gene lookup returns CDR1 MGHDK and CDR2 SYGVNS. The CDR3 spans 16 residues. As concerns this clone: Antigen: not known.

Method: immunoSEQ multiplex PCR; TCRdb's copy keeps in-frame clones and lacks some. The table has about 70,000 clones, roughly 89% seen once; the top ten hold around 4%. The chain is built from TRBV25-1 and TRBJ2-5, with a tentative D call TRBD1 (5 bases). This TCR was recovered from a human donor who was the organ donor for an intestinal transplant. Sequenced here: unstimulated CD8+ T cells sorted from spleen or lymph node cells, sampled before transplant. The CDR3 region is CASSEYDSPTTETQYF. The CDR3 nucleotides read TGTGCCAGCAGTGAATACGACAGCCCGACCACGGAGACCCAGTACTTC.